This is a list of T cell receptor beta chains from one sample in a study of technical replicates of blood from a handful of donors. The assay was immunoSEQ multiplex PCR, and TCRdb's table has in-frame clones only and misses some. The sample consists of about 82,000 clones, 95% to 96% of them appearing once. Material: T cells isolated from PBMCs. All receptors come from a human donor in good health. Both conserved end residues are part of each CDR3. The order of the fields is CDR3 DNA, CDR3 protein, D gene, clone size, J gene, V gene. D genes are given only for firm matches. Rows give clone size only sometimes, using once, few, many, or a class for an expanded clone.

CDR3 DNA: TGCAGCAAATATACAGGGGAGAAGAATGAGCAGTTCTTC
CDR3 protein: CSKYTGEKNEQFF
D gene: TRBD1
clone size: NA
J gene: TRBJ2-1
V gene: TRBV29-1

CDR3 DNA: TGCGCCAGCAGCCAAGTGGTCGGGAGGCCTAACAATGAGCAGTTCTTC
CDR3 protein: CASSQVVGRPNNEQFF
D gene: TRBD2
clone size: NA
J gene: TRBJ2-1
V gene: TRBV4-3

CDR3 DNA: TGTGCCAGCAGCTTATCAAACAATAACTATGGCTACACCTTC
CDR3 protein: CASSLSNNNYGYTF
D gene: NA
clone size: NA
J gene: TRBJ1-2
V gene: TRBV7-2

CDR3 DNA: TGTGCCAGCAGCGTTATTAGCGGGAGCACAGATACGCAGTATTTT
CDR3 protein: CASSVISGSTDTQYF
D gene: TRBD2
clone size: NA
J gene: TRBJ2-3
V gene: TRBV9

CDR3 DNA: TGTGCCAGCAGAGGGGGCCCTCGTTCAAACACTGAAGCTTTCTTT
CDR3 protein: CASRGGPRSNTEAFF
D gene: TRBD1
clone size: once
J gene: TRBJ1-1
V gene: TRBV6-5

CDR3 DNA: TGTGCCAGCAGCTTAACGGAGAAAGAGACTAGCGGGAGGGCGGGCGAGCAGTACTTC
CDR3 protein: CASSLTEKETSGRAGEQYF
D gene: TRBD2
clone size: NA
J gene: TRBJ2-7
V gene: TRBV7-3

CDR3 DNA: TGTGCCAGCAGTACAGTAGCGGGAGGGCTTAACACCGGGGAGCTGTTTTTT
CDR3 protein: CASSTVAGGLNTGELFF
D gene: TRBD2
clone size: NA
J gene: TRBJ2-2
V gene: TRBV25-1

CDR3 DNA: TGTGCCAGCAGCGTAGCTGGGGGAGGGGTCTATGGCTACACCTTC
CDR3 protein: CASSVAGGGVYGYTF
D gene: NA
clone size: NA
J gene: TRBJ1-2
V gene: TRBV9

CDR3 DNA: TGCGCCAGCAGCCAAGCGACAGGGCCCTACGAGCAGTACTTC
CDR3 protein: CASSQATGPYEQYF
D gene: TRBD1
clone size: NA
J gene: TRBJ2-7
V gene: TRBV4-3

CDR3 DNA: TGCGCCAGCAGCTTGGGTGTCGTCTACGAGCAGTACTTC
CDR3 protein: CASSLGVVYEQYF
D gene: NA
clone size: once
J gene: TRBJ2-7
V gene: TRBV5-1

CDR3 DNA: TGCGCCAGCAGCCAAGAGGACAGGGGGCGAGAAAACACCATATATTTT
CDR3 protein: CASSQEDRGRENTIYF
D gene: TRBD1
clone size: NA
J gene: TRBJ1-3
V gene: TRBV4-1

CDR3 DNA: TGTGCCAGCAGTCGATCCAGCTACAATGAGCAGTTCTTC
CDR3 protein: CASSRSSYNEQFF
D gene: NA
clone size: NA
J gene: TRBJ2-1
V gene: TRBV28

CDR3 DNA: TGTGCCAGCAGCTTGGGAAGCGGGGTCGCCTACAATGAGCAGTTCTTC
CDR3 protein: CASSLGSGVAYNEQFF
D gene: TRBD2
clone size: NA
J gene: TRBJ2-1
V gene: TRBV11-2

CDR3 DNA: TGTGCCATCAGTGAGGACAGTTTGAACACTGAAGCTTTCTTT
CDR3 protein: CAISEDSLNTEAFF
D gene: NA
clone size: NA
J gene: TRBJ1-1
V gene: TRBV10-3

CDR3 DNA: TGTGCCAGCATTTGGCCGGGGGGGGATTATGGCTACACCTTC
CDR3 protein: CASIWPGGDYGYTF
D gene: NA
clone size: NA
J gene: TRBJ1-2
V gene: TRBV7-9

CDR3 DNA: TGTGCCAGCAGTTCCGCAGGGGCCGCCCTCTCCTACAATGAGCAGTTCTTC
CDR3 protein: CASSSAGAALSYNEQFF
D gene: NA
clone size: NA
J gene: TRBJ2-1
V gene: TRBV27

CDR3 DNA: TGTGCCAGCAGCCTGACAGTCGGTCAGCCCCAGCATTTT
CDR3 protein: CASSLTVGQPQHF
D gene: NA
clone size: NA
J gene: TRBJ1-5
V gene: TRBV7-9

CDR3 DNA: TGTGCCAGCAGCTTAGCCCTTCGACAGGGCAGTCAATACGAGCAGTACTTC
CDR3 protein: CASSLALRQGSQYEQYF
D gene: TRBD1
clone size: NA
J gene: TRBJ2-7
V gene: TRBV7-9

CDR3 DNA: TGTGCCAGCAGCTTAATTCTAGCCGGGGAGCTGTTTTTT
CDR3 protein: CASSLILAGELFF
D gene: NA
clone size: NA
J gene: TRBJ2-2
V gene: TRBV7-8

CDR3 DNA: TGTGCCACGCAGGAAACCGGGACTAGCGGGAACTACGAGCAGTACTTC
CDR3 protein: CATQETGTSGNYEQYF
D gene: TRBD2
clone size: NA
J gene: TRBJ2-7
V gene: TRBV10-3

CDR3 DNA: TGTGCCAGCAGCTCCCACGACAGGGATTGGGGAAACACCATATATTTT
CDR3 protein: CASSSHDRDWGNTIYF
D gene: TRBD1
clone size: NA
J gene: TRBJ1-3
V gene: TRBV5-4

CDR3 DNA: TGTGCCAGCAGTGACGCGGGCTTGGTAGAGACCCAGTACTTC
CDR3 protein: CASSDAGLVETQYF
D gene: NA
clone size: NA
J gene: TRBJ2-5
V gene: TRBV6-1

CDR3 DNA: TGTGCCAGCACCTATCAGGAGGGAGTTAGAGAGACCCAGTACTTC
CDR3 protein: CASTYQEGVRETQYF
D gene: NA
clone size: NA
J gene: TRBJ2-5
V gene: TRBV6-5

CDR3 DNA: TGTGCCACCAGCAGTCCCGCGGAGAGTAGAGATACGCAGTATTTT
CDR3 protein: CATSSPAESRDTQYF
D gene: NA
clone size: once
J gene: TRBJ2-3
V gene: TRBV15

CDR3 DNA: TGTGCCAGCTCAACCGGGACTAGCGCCTACGAGCAGTACTTC
CDR3 protein: CASSTGTSAYEQYF
D gene: TRBD2
clone size: NA
J gene: TRBJ2-7
V gene: TRBV18

CDR3 DNA: TGTGCCAGCAGTTTATCGGGGCCCGAGCCCGGGGAGCTGTTTTTT
CDR3 protein: CASSLSGPEPGELFF
D gene: NA
clone size: NA
J gene: TRBJ2-2
V gene: TRBV27

CDR3 DNA: TGTGCCAGCAGCACTAGTCAAGAGACCCAGTACTTC
CDR3 protein: CASSTSQETQYF
D gene: NA
clone size: NA
J gene: TRBJ2-5
V gene: TRBV2

CDR3 DNA: TGTGCCAGCAGTTTTATGTGGTCTAGCGGTAACAATGAGCAGTTCTTC
CDR3 protein: CASSFMWSSGNNEQFF
D gene: TRBD2
clone size: NA
J gene: TRBJ2-1
V gene: TRBV27

CDR3 DNA: TGTGCCAGCGGTCTCGTAACGGGAGGAACAGATACGCAGTATTTT
CDR3 protein: CASGLVTGGTDTQYF
D gene: TRBD2
clone size: NA
J gene: TRBJ2-3
V gene: TRBV9

CDR3 DNA: TGTGCCAGCAGTGAGCGGGGGGGAGGGGGCAATGGCTACACCTTC
CDR3 protein: CASSERGGGGNGYTF
D gene: TRBD1
clone size: NA
J gene: TRBJ1-2
V gene: TRBV6-1

CDR3 DNA: TGTGCCACCTCGGCGGGGACGGATTACAATGAGCAGTTCTTC
CDR3 protein: CATSAGTDYNEQFF
D gene: NA
clone size: NA
J gene: TRBJ2-1
V gene: TRBV19

CDR3 DNA: TGTGCCAGCAGAGGGACAGGTCGAGAGACCCAGTACTTC
CDR3 protein: CASRGTGRETQYF
D gene: TRBD1
clone size: NA
J gene: TRBJ2-5
V gene: TRBV27

CDR3 DNA: TGCAGCGAACTAGCGGGAAGCACAGATACGCAGTATTTT
CDR3 protein: CSELAGSTDTQYF
D gene: TRBD2
clone size: NA
J gene: TRBJ2-3
V gene: TRBV29-1

CDR3 DNA: TGTGCCAGTAGTATAAGTCAGGGGGGGAACACTGAAGCTTTCTTT
CDR3 protein: CASSISQGGNTEAFF
D gene: TRBD1
clone size: NA
J gene: TRBJ1-1
V gene: TRBV19

CDR3 DNA: TGTGCCAGCATGGGAACAGGGGCCAACTATGGCTACACCTTC
CDR3 protein: CASMGTGANYGYTF
D gene: TRBD1
clone size: NA
J gene: TRBJ1-2
V gene: TRBV6-1

CDR3 DNA: TGTGCCAGCAGCCCCCGAGGGACAGATCCCGGAAACACCATATATTTT
CDR3 protein: CASSPRGTDPGNTIYF
D gene: TRBD1
clone size: NA
J gene: TRBJ1-3
V gene: TRBV11-3

CDR3 DNA: TGTGCCAGCAGCTTCACTAGCGGCACAGATACGCAGTATTTT
CDR3 protein: CASSFTSGTDTQYF
D gene: TRBD2
clone size: NA
J gene: TRBJ2-3
V gene: TRBV5-4

CDR3 DNA: TGTGCCAGCGGGGCCCTGCAGGTCCCCGGGGAGCTGTTTTTT
CDR3 protein: CASGALQVPGELFF
D gene: NA
clone size: NA
J gene: TRBJ2-2
V gene: TRBV6-1

CDR3 DNA: TGTGCCATCAGTGTAGGCCAGCGTAATGAAAAACTGTTTTTT
CDR3 protein: CAISVGQRNEKLFF
D gene: NA
clone size: NA
J gene: TRBJ1-4
V gene: TRBV10-3

CDR3 DNA: TGTGCCAGAGAAACGCCGGGAGCGGGGGAGCAGTACTTC
CDR3 protein: CARETPGAGEQYF
D gene: TRBD2
clone size: NA
J gene: TRBJ2-7
V gene: TRBV2

CDR3 DNA: TGTGCCAGTAGTTGGATACTAGCGGCTTCCTACGAGCAGTACTTC
CDR3 protein: CASSWILAASYEQYF
D gene: TRBD2
clone size: NA
J gene: TRBJ2-7
V gene: TRBV19

CDR3 DNA: TGTGCCAGCAGCGTAGGGCGAGGGAGGGCCGCCTACGAGCAGTACTTC
CDR3 protein: CASSVGRGRAAYEQYF
D gene: TRBD2
clone size: NA
J gene: TRBJ2-7
V gene: TRBV9

CDR3 DNA: TGTGCCAGCAGGGCGACTACGACTTACTACAATGAGCAGTTCTTC
CDR3 protein: CASRATTTYYNEQFF
D gene: NA
clone size: NA
J gene: TRBJ2-1
V gene: TRBV2

CDR3 DNA: TGTGCCAGCAGTGAAGACGACAGGCAGAATGAAAAACTGTTTTTT
CDR3 protein: CASSEDDRQNEKLFF
D gene: NA
clone size: once
J gene: TRBJ1-4
V gene: TRBV6-1

CDR3 DNA: TGCGCCAGCAGCTTGGTCGGTGGAGATCGCACAGATACGCAGTATTTT
CDR3 protein: CASSLVGGDRTDTQYF
D gene: NA
clone size: NA
J gene: TRBJ2-3
V gene: TRBV5-1